This passage covers 26 T cell receptor beta chains from one sample sequenced in a study of T cells in localized non-small cell lung cancer. Assay: immunoSEQ multiplex PCR; the TCRdb copy retains only in-frame clones and omits some. This table has roughly 86,000 clones, almost 85% appearing once. Sequencing used peripheral blood, obtained before any cancer treatment. The receptors originated from a man aged 35 to 69 with stage I lung adenocarcinoma.

The V call is TRBV23-1, the J call TRBJ2-7; D could derive from TRBD1 or TRBD2 (5 bases each). TRBV23-1 has ORF status, its function being uncertain. V was clipped by 3 bases and J by 2 bases, with 14 bases between them. The CDR3 covers 15 residues. CDR3 bases: TGCGCCAGCAGTCAGCTCCGGGACGGAACCTACGAGCAGTACTTC. Translated: CASSQLRDGTYEQYF.

The chain joins TRBV7-2 to TRBJ1-3; 7 positions match TRBD1. The CDR3 runs 15 residues. The ends lost 3 bases at V and 3 bases at J; junction bases unmatched: 5. Per the germline V gene, CDR1 is SGHTA and CDR2 is FQGNSA. The CDR3 coding sequence is TGTGCCAGCAGCTTGGGACAGAGACTTGGAAACACCATATATTTT. Translated: CASSLGQRLGNTIYF.

The genes are TRBV20-1 and TRBJ2-1; D gene unclear. The CDR3 has 11 amino acids. Deletions cut 3 bases from V and 8 bases from J, with 8 bases between. In germline, CDR1 is DFQATT, CDR2 SNEGSKA (reference sequence). The CDR3 is CSARRQDEQFF. The CDR3 DNA sequence: TGCAGTGCTAGGAGGCAGGATGAGCAGTTCTTC.

The chain combines TRBV6-1 with TRBJ2-3; 7 bases map to TRBD2. This CDR3 has 16 residues. CDR1 and CDR2 (germline): MNHNS, SASEGT. Trimming took 4 bases from V and 3 from J; bases not matched to a gene: 10. The CDR3 loop is CASSVIAGLGTDTQYF. The CDR3, as DNA: TGTGCCAGCAGTGTAATAGCGGGTCTTGGGACAGATACGCAGTATTTT.

The rearrangement uses TRBV5-1 and TRBJ2-5; perhaps TRBD1 as D (6 bases). The ends were cut back, 4 bases at V and 2 bases at J, with 6 bases in the middle. The CDR3 spans 12 residues. Looked up from germline, CDR1 is SGHRS and CDR2 is YFSETQ. Here the CDR3 reads CASSGQQETQYF. CDR3 nucleotides: TGCGCCAGCAGCGGACAGCAAGAGACCCAGTACTTC.

The chain employs TRBV11-2 and TRBJ2-1; no clear D gene. Germline V lookup: CDR1 SGHAT, CDR2 FQNNGV. V was clipped by 5 bases and J by 6 bases, with 8 bases between them. This CDR3 has 12 amino acids. CDR3 DNA sequence: TGTGCCAGCAGCCCTGGGCCCAATGAGCAGTTCTTC. It is translated as CASSPGPNEQFF.

The CDR3: CASSPRTGSISGELFF. CDR3 nucleotide sequence: TGTGCCAGCAGTCCCCGGACAGGGTCTATTTCCGGGGAGCTGTTTTTT. The V call is TRBV5-4, the J call TRBJ2-2; 8 bases match TRBD1. Germline-derived CDR1 and CDR2 are SGHNT and YYREEE (reference sequence). Trimming cost V 5 bases and J 6 bases; bases outside gene matches: 12. This CDR3 is 16 amino acids long.

The chain recombines TRBV19 with TRBJ1-1; D might be TRBD1 (6 bases). Trimming pared 5 bases from V and 2 bases from J, leaving 12 bases between. Germline assignment: CDR1 LNHDA and CDR2 SQIVND (reference sequence). CDR3 length: 14 amino acids. In nucleotides, the CDR3 is TGTGCCAGTAGTCAAATCAGGGGTAACACTGAAGCTTTCTTT. It encodes CASSQIRGNTEAFF.

This clone has a single count. The V gene is TRBV5-1, the J gene TRBJ2-2; 7 bases map to TRBD2. CDR1 is SGHRS, CDR2 YFSETQ, per germline. The junction had 7 bases not matched to a gene; V was cut back by 0 bases and J by 5 bases. The CDR3 runs to 16 residues. DNA for the CDR3: TGCGCCAGCAGCTTGGGCGGACTAGGTCTAACCGGGGAGCTGTTTTTT. Translation: CASSLGGLGLTGELFF.

The rearrangement links TRBV28 to TRBJ1-6; D not resolved. The length of the CDR3 is 11 residues. CDR1 and CDR2 (germline): MDHEN, SYDVKM. V gave up 5 bases and J gave up 5 bases, with 1 base separating them. The CDR3 is CASSDNSPLHF. The CDR3 DNA sequence: TGTGCCAGCAGTGATAATTCACCCCTCCACTTT.

CDR3 residues: CATSRGWASQETQYF. As DNA, the CDR3 is TGTGCCACCAGCAGAGGGTGGGCCTCCCAAGAGACCCAGTACTTC. The chain links TRBV15 to TRBJ2-5; D is unclear. Trimming took 1 base from V and 1 from J, leaving 10 bases between them. Germline CDR1 and CDR2: LNHNV and YYDKDF (reference sequence). This CDR3 contains 15 residues.

The chain employs TRBV7-2 and TRBJ2-3; TRBD2 matches 8 bases. J lost 2 bases, V lost 5 bases, and 9 bases had no gene match. In germline, CDR1 is SGHTA, CDR2 FQGNSA. CDR3 length: 16 residues. The CDR3 nucleotides read TGTGCCAGCAGCGCCCGGGCGGGGGGATTCACAGATACGCAGTATTTT. Its translation: CASSARAGGFTDTQYF.

The chain carries TRBV28 and TRBJ1-3, with 8 nucleotides matching TRBD1. The germline V gene encodes CDR1 MDHEN and CDR2 SYDVKM. V lost 4 bases, J lost 4 bases, and 6 bases stayed unmatched. There are 15 residues in the CDR3. CDR3: CASSSDRARGNTIYF. CDR3 nucleotides: TGTGCCAGCAGTTCGGACAGGGCCCGAGGAAACACCATATATTTT.

This chain connects TRBV7-9 to TRBJ2-7, with 7 bases identical to TRBD2. After removal of 0 bases from V and 3 bases from J, the junction contained 11 bases not matched to a gene. Per germline, CDR1 SEHNR and CDR2 FQNEAQ (reference sequence). CDR3 length: 17 amino acids. In DNA, the CDR3 is TGTGCCAGCAGCTTAGCGGTGAGGCTAGCGGATTACTACGAGCAGTACTTC. Translating gives CASSLAVRLADYYEQYF.

The chain employs TRBV27 and TRBJ1-1, with a weak D call TRBD1 (5 bases). From germline, CDR1 is MNHEY and CDR2 SMNVEV (reference sequence). The CDR3 loop spans 14 amino acids. Trimming shortened V by 5 bases and J by 1 base, and 11 bases separated the two germline ends. The DNA for the CDR3 is TGTGCCAGCAGTGAGGCAGGGTCGAACACTGAAGCTTTCTTT. It specifies CASSEAGSNTEAFF.

The chain uses TRBV2 and TRBJ2-2; D perhaps matches TRBD1 (5 bases). The CDR3 covers 16 residues. CDR1 is SNHLY, CDR2 FYNNEI, per germline. V lost 5 bases and J lost 1, with 14 bases in between. The CDR3 loop is CASSPPGLQNTGELFF. CDR3 DNA: TGTGCCAGCAGTCCCCCAGGGCTACAGAACACCGGGGAGCTGTTTTTT.

V usage is TRBV12-5 and J usage is TRBJ2-2; tentative D call: TRBD2 (6 bases). CDR3 length equals 14 residues. Trimming pared 6 bases from V and 6 bases from J, leaving 14 bases between. From germline, CDR1 is LGHNT and CDR2 FRNRAP. The CDR3 DNA is TGTGCTAGTGGCCGCCTGGGGGGTTCCGGGGAGCTGTTTTTT. Translated, it gives CASGRLGGSGELFF.

The V gene is TRBV10-3, the J gene TRBJ2-7; 9 bases match TRBD1. J was trimmed by 3 bases and V by 6 bases; bases with no gene match: 6. The CDR3 runs to 14 residues. Looked up from germline, CDR1 is ENHRY and CDR2 is SYGVKD. The CDR3 spells CAISRTGVDYEQYF. The CDR3 DNA reads as TGTGCCATCAGCCGGACAGGGGTAGACTACGAGCAGTACTTC.

Remarks on this clone: The same CDR3 also results from other DNA sequences found in this sample. The gene calls are TRBV5-1 and TRBJ2-3; tentative D call: TRBD1 (5 bases). Trimming shortened V by 0 bases and J by 5 bases, and 7 bases separated the two germline ends. The germline gives CDR1 SGHRS, CDR2 YFSETQ. This CDR3 has 13 amino acids. CDR3 bases: TGCGCCAGCAGCTTGGCTAGGGGAGATACGCAGTATTTT. Translated, it gives CASSLARGDTQYF.

The CDR3 nucleotides read TGTGCCATCAGCAGGAGGACTAGCCCTTTGGGTCAGAATGAGCAGTTCTTC. Protein: CAISRRTSPLGQNEQFF. This chain links TRBV10-3 with TRBJ2-1; the match to TRBD2 covers 8 bases. The CDR3 loop spans 17 amino acids. CDR1 and CDR2 from the germline V gene are ENHRY and SYGVKD. V dropped 6 bases and J dropped 7; count of bases not matched to a gene: 17.

This clone was counted only a few times. The J gene is TRBJ2-5, the V gene TRBV4-2; D perhaps matches TRBD2 (6 bases). The CDR3 covers 15 residues. Germline assignment: CDR1 LGHNA and CDR2 YNFKEQ. V dropped 0 bases and J dropped 9 bases, with 17 bases sitting between them. In DNA form, the CDR3 reads TGTGCCAGCAGCCAAGAGCCCTACGGGAGAGAACCCCAGTACTTC. Translated, it gives CASSQEPYGREPQYF.

In DNA form, the CDR3 reads TGTGCCAGTTCAGGACAGGGGAGATCTGGGGCCAACGTCCTGACTTTC. Amino acid sequence: CASSGQGRSGANVLTF. This chain links TRBV19 with TRBJ2-6, with 9 bases matching TRBD1. From germline, CDR1 is LNHDA and CDR2 SQIVND (reference sequence). The CDR3 runs to 16 residues. V gave up 8 bases and J gave up 1 base; unmatched junction bases: 6.

This chain uses TRBV4-1 with TRBJ2-3; D not resolved. The CDR3 is 17 amino acids. Per the germline V gene, CDR1 is MGHRA and CDR2 is YSYEKL. V was shortened by 4 bases and J by 1 base, with 18 bases between the two germline ends. This chain's CDR3 is CASSPNLNSEGTDTQYF. DNA for the CDR3: TGCGCCAGCAGCCCAAACCTCAACTCGGAAGGCACAGATACGCAGTATTTT.

The gene calls are TRBV6-1 and TRBJ2-6, with D perhaps TRBD1 or TRBD2 (5 bases each). The germline gives CDR1 MNHNS, CDR2 SASEGT. Trimming cost V 11 bases and J 0 bases, with 14 bases left between them. The length of the CDR3 is 15 residues. CDR3 in DNA: TGTGCCGGCCGGGACCTTTTCTCTGGGGCCAACGTCCTGACTTTC. Its protein product is CAGRDLFSGANVLTF.

This chain uses TRBV27 with TRBJ1-4, with a weak D call TRBD1 (6 bases). Trimming left V 8 bases short and J 7 bases short, with 17 bases between. The CDR3 loop spans 14 amino acids. Germline V gene lookup returns CDR1 MNHEY and CDR2 SMNVEV (reference sequence). The DNA for the CDR3 is TGTGCCAGCCAGGGGTCGGGGATGGGTGAAAAACTGTTTTTT. This encodes CASQGSGMGEKLFF.

The V and J genes are TRBV5-1 and TRBJ2-1; 8 bases align to TRBD2. After removal of 2 bases from V and 0 bases from J, the junction contained 1 base not matched to a gene. Germline values: CDR1 SGHRS, CDR2 YFSETQ. The CDR3 is 15 amino acids. Here the CDR3 DNA reads TGCGCCAGCAGCTTTAGCGGGGACTCCTACAATGAGCAGTTCTTC. It translates to CASSFSGDSYNEQFF.